This TCR beta chain was identified during a study of blood T cells in healthy people across ages. Concerning this clonotype: Its antigen is not known.

The second PCR ran about 6 to 12 cycles with a sample-barcoded 5' primer and J-beta primers. TCRdb redid the calling of the 5' RACE reads with MiXCR, one entry per CDR3 protein. The data show about a million distinct CDR3 sequences, 35% to 45% seen once. Study outcomes and limitations: Higher diversity and more naive CD4+ cells were features of long-lived donors, compared to aged donors.

The source material was blood. This clonotype was obtained from a young man in good health.

CDR3: CSADAGGSTDTQYF. The CDR3 nucleotides read TGCAGTGCTGACGCTGGGGGTAGCACAGATACGCAGTATTTT. The chain combines TRBV20-1 with TRBJ2-3; TRBD1 or TRBD2 may be the D gene (5 bases each). CDR1 is DFQATT, CDR2 SNEGSKA, per germline (reference sequence). CDR3 size: 14 residues. V was shortened by 5 bases and J by 0 bases, with 12 bases between the two germline ends.